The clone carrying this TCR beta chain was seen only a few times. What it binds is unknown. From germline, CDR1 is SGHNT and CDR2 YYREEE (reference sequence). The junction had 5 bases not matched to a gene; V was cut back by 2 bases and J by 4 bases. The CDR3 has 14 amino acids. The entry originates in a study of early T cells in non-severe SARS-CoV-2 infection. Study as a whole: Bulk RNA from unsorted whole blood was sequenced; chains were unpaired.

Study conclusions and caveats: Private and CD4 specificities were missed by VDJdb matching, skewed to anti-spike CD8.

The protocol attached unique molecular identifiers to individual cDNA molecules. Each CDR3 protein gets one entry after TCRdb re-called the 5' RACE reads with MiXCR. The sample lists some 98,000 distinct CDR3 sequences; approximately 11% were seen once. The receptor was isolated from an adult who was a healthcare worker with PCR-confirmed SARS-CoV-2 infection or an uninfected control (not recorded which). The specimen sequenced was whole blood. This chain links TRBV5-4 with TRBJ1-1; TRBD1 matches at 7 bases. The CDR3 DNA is TGTGCCAGCAGCTTAGAGACAGGGAGCACTGAAGCTTTCTTT. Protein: CASSLETGSTEAFF.